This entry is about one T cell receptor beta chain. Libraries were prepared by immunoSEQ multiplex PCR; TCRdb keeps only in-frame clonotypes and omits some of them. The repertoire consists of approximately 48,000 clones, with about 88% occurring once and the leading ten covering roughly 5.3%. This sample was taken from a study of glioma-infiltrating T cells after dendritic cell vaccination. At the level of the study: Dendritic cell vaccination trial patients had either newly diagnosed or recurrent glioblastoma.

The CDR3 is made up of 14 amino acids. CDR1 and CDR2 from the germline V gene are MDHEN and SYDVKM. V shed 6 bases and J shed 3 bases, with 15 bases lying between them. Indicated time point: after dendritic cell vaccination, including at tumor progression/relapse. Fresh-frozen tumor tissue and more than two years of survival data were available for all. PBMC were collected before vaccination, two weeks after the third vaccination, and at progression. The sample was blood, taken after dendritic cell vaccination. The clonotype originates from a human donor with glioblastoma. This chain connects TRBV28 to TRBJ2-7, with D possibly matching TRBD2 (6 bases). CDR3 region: CASRPEGTGYEQYF. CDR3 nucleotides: TGTGCCAGCAGGCCCGAAGGGACTGGCTACGAGCAGTACTTC.